This T cell receptor beta chain was recorded in a study of cytomegalovirus exposure and HLA in healthy donors. The protocol was immunoSEQ multiplex PCR, while the TCRdb copy is restricted to in-frame clones and leaves out a portion. Of fewer than 95,000 clones listed, roughly 80% are singletons. Turning to this clone: Antigen unknown. A junction boundary mismatches the germline segment, possibly from a read error.

General study points: In the roughly 110 validation repertoires, about 95% of cluster scores exceeded 0, per a later analysis.

CDR3 length equals 16 residues. Germline V gives CDR1 WSHSY, CDR2 SAAADI. The chain employs TRBV10-2 and TRBJ1-5, with D maybe TRBD1 (5 bases). The material sequenced was PBMCs. The receptor's source is a young woman in good health and CMV-seropositive. In DNA form, the CDR3 reads TGCGCCAGCGGTGACCACCCCCAGGCGGGGGAAAAGCCCCAGCATTTT. This translates into CASGDHPQAGEKPQHF.